Sequencing of this TCR beta chain was carried out in a study of control samples from healthy donors and cancer patients. The V and J ends lost 1 base and 14 bases respectively, with 21 bases between them. Germline CDR1 is SGHVS and CDR2 is FQNEAQ. CDR3 length: 16 amino acids. Data came from immunoSEQ multiplex PCR; TCRdb stores just in-frame clones and leaves some out. The sample has about 140,000 clones, about nine tenths seen once. Sequences were obtained from blood. The chain couples TRBV7-8 to TRBJ1-6, with a possible D match to TRBD1 (5 bases). The sequence was collected from a man aged 25-45 years in good health. CDR3 nucleotides: TGTGCCAGCAGCTTAGGAGGGGCAGGGTCCATTATGACCCTCCACTTT. This codes for CASSLGGAGSIMTLHF. Together with reference TRBV7-8 and TRBJ1-6, the CDR3 gives the full variable domain: GAGVSQSPRYKVAKRGQDVALRCDPISGHVSLFWYQQALGQGPEFLTYFQNEAQLDKSGLPSDRFFAERPEGSVSTLKIQRTQQEDSAVYLCASSLGGAGSIMTLHFGNGTRLTVT.